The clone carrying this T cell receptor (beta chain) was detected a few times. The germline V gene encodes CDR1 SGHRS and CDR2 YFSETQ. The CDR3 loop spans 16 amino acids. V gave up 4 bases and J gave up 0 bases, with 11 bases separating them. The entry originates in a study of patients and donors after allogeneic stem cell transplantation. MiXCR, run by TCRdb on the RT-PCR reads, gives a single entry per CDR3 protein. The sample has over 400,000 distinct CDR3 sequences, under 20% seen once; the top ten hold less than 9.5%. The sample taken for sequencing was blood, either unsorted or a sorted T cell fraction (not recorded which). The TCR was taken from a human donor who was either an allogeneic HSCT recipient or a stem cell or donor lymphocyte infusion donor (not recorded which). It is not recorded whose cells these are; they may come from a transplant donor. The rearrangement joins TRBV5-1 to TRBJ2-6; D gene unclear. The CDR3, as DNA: TGCGCCAGCAGCCCGCTCCCACTCTCTGGGGCCAACGTCCTGACTTTC. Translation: CASSPLPLSGANVLTF.